The rows below give T cell receptor beta chains drawn from one sample of a study of blood T cell repertoires in COVID-19. The assay was immunoSEQ multiplex PCR, and TCRdb's table has in-frame clones only and misses some. The table has about 320,000 clones, approximately 91% seen once. Sequenced: PBMCs or T cells enriched from blood (not recorded which). These receptors were obtained from a man between 60 and 70 years old who had recovered from COVID-19. CDR3s include the opening cysteine and the closing phenylalanine or tryptophan. Fields, in order: V gene, J gene, CDR3 length, D gene, CDR3 protein. The D gene is left open where the match is weak.

v_call: TRBV6-5
j_call: TRBJ2-7
cdr3_length: 15
d_call: TRBD2
cdr3_aa: CASSKGWDYSYEQYF

v_call: TRBV2
j_call: TRBJ2-3
cdr3_length: 16
d_call: TRBD2
cdr3_aa: CASSVGLAGAADTQYF

v_call: TRBV5-4
j_call: TRBJ1-6
cdr3_length: 19
d_call: .
cdr3_aa: CASSLSFGLLGSYNSPLHF

v_call: TRBV7-9
j_call: TRBJ2-1
cdr3_length: 19
d_call: TRBD2
cdr3_aa: CASSGPGTSGRGQGYEQFF

v_call: TRBV5-1
j_call: TRBJ1-6
cdr3_length: 16
d_call: TRBD1
cdr3_aa: CASSLAGGQADSPLHF

v_call: TRBV2
j_call: TRBJ2-1
cdr3_length: 17
d_call: TRBD2
cdr3_aa: CASTTGGLAGRLDEQFF

v_call: TRBV21-1
j_call: TRBJ2-1
cdr3_length: 15
d_call: .
cdr3_aa: CASSRKREPFNEQFF

v_call: TRBV7-2
j_call: TRBJ2-7
cdr3_length: 15
d_call: TRBD2
cdr3_aa: CASSLGSGSPYEQYF

v_call: TRBV18
j_call: TRBJ1-1
cdr3_length: 16
d_call: .
cdr3_aa: CASSPDQGLQNTEAFF

v_call: TRBV4-2
j_call: TRBJ2-2
cdr3_length: 18
d_call: .
cdr3_aa: CASSQDVEGAPNTGELFF

v_call: TRBV28
j_call: TRBJ1-2
cdr3_length: 12
d_call: .
cdr3_aa: CASSYGDYGYTF

v_call: TRBV28
j_call: TRBJ2-3
cdr3_length: 20
d_call: .
cdr3_aa: CASSLWGQGPAGGGTDTQYF

v_call: TRBV11-2
j_call: TRBJ2-2
cdr3_length: 16
d_call: TRBD2
cdr3_aa: CASSLVLAGVAGELFF

v_call: TRBV12-3/TRBV12-4
j_call: TRBJ1-2
cdr3_length: 13
d_call: .
cdr3_aa: CASSPGGVTGYTF

v_call: TRBV9
j_call: TRBJ2-7
cdr3_length: 14
d_call: .
cdr3_aa: CASSVEALGREQYF

v_call: TRBV29-1
j_call: TRBJ2-7
cdr3_length: 15
d_call: TRBD2
cdr3_aa: CSVHGASGDSYEQYF

v_call: TRBV5-6
j_call: TRBJ2-6
cdr3_length: 18
d_call: TRBD1
cdr3_aa: CASSLVGQSTHGANVLTF

v_call: TRBV19
j_call: TRBJ1-1
cdr3_length: 13
d_call: TRBD1
cdr3_aa: CASTSGRGTEAFF

v_call: TRBV5-4
j_call: TRBJ2-4
cdr3_length: 14
d_call: TRBD1
cdr3_aa: CASSPGQGVDIQYF

v_call: TRBV19
j_call: TRBJ2-3
cdr3_length: 14
d_call: .
cdr3_aa: CASSRQGRTDTQYF

v_call: TRBV6-5
j_call: TRBJ1-6
cdr3_length: 14
d_call: .
cdr3_aa: CASSQSRGNSPLHF

v_call: TRBV6-5
j_call: TRBJ2-1
cdr3_length: 14
d_call: TRBD1
cdr3_aa: CASSSNNRGNEQFF

v_call: TRBV7-2
j_call: TRBJ1-5
cdr3_length: 14
d_call: .
cdr3_aa: CASSRGLWGQPQHF

v_call: TRBV7-9
j_call: TRBJ2-7
cdr3_length: 15
d_call: .
cdr3_aa: CASSLAVRGSYEQYF

v_call: TRBV7-6
j_call: TRBJ2-1
cdr3_length: 17
d_call: TRBD2
cdr3_aa: CASSLDAIPGTSGSLFF

v_call: TRBV6-6
j_call: TRBJ2-7
cdr3_length: 12
d_call: .
cdr3_aa: CASRTDPYEQYF

v_call: TRBV19
j_call: TRBJ2-2
cdr3_length: 13
d_call: .
cdr3_aa: CASSIGRGGELFF

v_call: TRBV24-1
j_call: TRBJ1-6
cdr3_length: 16
d_call: .
cdr3_aa: CATSDFPPSYNSPLHF

v_call: TRBV11-2
j_call: TRBJ2-7
cdr3_length: 15
d_call: .
cdr3_aa: CASSRPLTGSYEQYF

v_call: TRBV30
j_call: TRBJ2-7
cdr3_length: 14
d_call: TRBD1
cdr3_aa: CAWSPGTGGAGQYF

v_call: TRBV7-9
j_call: TRBJ2-1
cdr3_length: 17
d_call: .
cdr3_aa: CASSLGGDRGPYNEQFF

v_call: TRBV5-4
j_call: TRBJ1-1
cdr3_length: 16
d_call: TRBD1
cdr3_aa: CASSYWGTGEDTEAFF

v_call: TRBV18
j_call: TRBJ1-3
cdr3_length: 15
d_call: .
cdr3_aa: CASSRLEDSGNTIYF

v_call: TRBV28
j_call: TRBJ1-5
cdr3_length: 15
d_call: .
cdr3_aa: CASVMEGRGNQPQHF

v_call: TRBV7-3
j_call: TRBJ2-2
cdr3_length: 14
d_call: .
cdr3_aa: CASSLEGPTGELFF

v_call: TRBV28
j_call: TRBJ1-5
cdr3_length: 15
d_call: .
cdr3_aa: CASSPPGRANQPQHF

v_call: TRBV7-2
j_call: TRBJ1-1
cdr3_length: 17
d_call: TRBD1
cdr3_aa: CASSSKGASALNTEAFF

v_call: TRBV24-1
j_call: TRBJ2-3
cdr3_length: 15
d_call: TRBD2
cdr3_aa: CATSDLKRETDTQYF

v_call: TRBV28
j_call: TRBJ1-2
cdr3_length: 15
d_call: .
cdr3_aa: CASSFVGLGDYGYTF

v_call: TRBV6-5
j_call: TRBJ2-3
cdr3_length: 14
d_call: .
cdr3_aa: CASSLRTLTDTQYF

v_call: TRBV2
j_call: TRBJ1-2
cdr3_length: 14
d_call: .
cdr3_aa: CASRTGRTNYGYTF

v_call: TRBV5-1
j_call: TRBJ2-7
cdr3_length: 15
d_call: TRBD1
cdr3_aa: CASSTRTGAIYEQYF

v_call: TRBV20-1
j_call: TRBJ1-1
cdr3_length: 16
d_call: .
cdr3_aa: CSAGDTARGGNLEAFF

v_call: TRBV28
j_call: TRBJ1-4
cdr3_length: 13
d_call: .
cdr3_aa: CASSSRTPEKLFF

v_call: TRBV28
j_call: TRBJ1-4
cdr3_length: 14
d_call: .
cdr3_aa: CASSFRATNEKLFF

v_call: TRBV6-2/TRBV6-3
j_call: TRBJ2-3
cdr3_length: 12
d_call: .
cdr3_aa: CASSGTGDTQYF

v_call: TRBV5-1
j_call: TRBJ2-7
cdr3_length: 15
d_call: .
cdr3_aa: CASSLAGSGSYEQYF

v_call: TRBV15
j_call: TRBJ1-2
cdr3_length: 15
d_call: .
cdr3_aa: CATSRDTGGIYGYTF

v_call: TRBV27
j_call: TRBJ1-2
cdr3_length: 14
d_call: .
cdr3_aa: CATKDSQLNYGYTF

v_call: TRBV7-2
j_call: TRBJ2-3
cdr3_length: 15
d_call: .
cdr3_aa: CASSEKQGPTDTQYF

v_call: TRBV6-5
j_call: TRBJ2-1
cdr3_length: 13
d_call: TRBD2
cdr3_aa: CASFRGVDYEQFF

v_call: TRBV7-9
j_call: TRBJ1-4
cdr3_length: 15
d_call: .
cdr3_aa: CASSLAGRTGEKLFF

v_call: TRBV10-1
j_call: TRBJ2-7
cdr3_length: 13
d_call: .
cdr3_aa: CASSESRGYEQYF

v_call: TRBV5-6
j_call: TRBJ2-2
cdr3_length: 14
d_call: TRBD1
cdr3_aa: CASTSGQSPGELFF

v_call: TRBV4-2
j_call: TRBJ1-1
cdr3_length: 13
d_call: .
cdr3_aa: CASSQVDTSEAFF

v_call: TRBV9
j_call: TRBJ1-1
cdr3_length: 13
d_call: .
cdr3_aa: CASSVAGATEAFF

v_call: TRBV10-2
j_call: TRBJ2-5
cdr3_length: 15
d_call: TRBD1
cdr3_aa: CASSATGTGIETQYF